Below are 30 T cell receptor beta chains sequenced from a single sample in a study of blood T cell repertoires in COVID-19. Generated by immunoSEQ multiplex PCR, the TCRdb table keeps only in-frame clones and is missing some. The profile shows a few hundred thousand clones, 75% to 90% of them singletons. Material: peripheral blood. These receptors originate from a woman aged 30 to 39 with COVID-19, enrolled during active disease.

The V gene is TRBV6-4, the J gene TRBJ1-5, with D unresolved. The germline V gene has CDR1 MRHNA and CDR2 SNTAGT. V lost 4 bases, J lost 7 bases, and 11 bases lay in between. This CDR3 is built from 13 residues. CDR3 sequence (DNA): TGTGCCAGCAGTGCGGTCGGAGGACAGCCCCAGCATTTT. Translated: CASSAVGGQPQHF.

The chain carries TRBV7-2 and TRBJ1-2, with D tentatively TRBD1 (5 bases). V dropped 4 bases and J dropped 4 bases, with 16 bases sitting between them. CDR3 length: 15 amino acids. CDR1 is SGHTA, CDR2 FQGNSA, per germline. This chain's CDR3 is CASSSPALGGYGYTF. The DNA for the CDR3 is TGTGCCAGCAGCTCCCCGGCCCTGGGGGGCTATGGCTACACCTTC.

J is TRBJ2-1 and V is TRBV5-4; no clear D. The ends were cut back, 0 bases at V and 6 bases at J, with 7 bases in the middle. The CDR3 has 13 residues. Germline V gives CDR1 SGHNT, CDR2 YYREEE (reference sequence). CDR3: CASSLGQANEQFF. The CDR3 DNA follows: TGTGCCAGCAGCTTGGGCCAGGCCAATGAGCAGTTCTTC.

CDR3 coding DNA: TGTGCCAGCAGCTTAGGGGGCAGTCCCTACGAGCAGTACTTC. It encodes CASSLGGSPYEQYF. This sequence joins TRBV11-2 and TRBJ2-7; TRBD1 might be the D (5 bases). The V end lost 1 base, the J end lost 2 bases, and 9 bases lay between the germline ends. The CDR3 sequence is 14 residues long. Germline V gene lookup returns CDR1 SGHAT and CDR2 FQNNGV.

The chain uses TRBV2 and TRBJ2-2; 7 bases fit TRBD2. V lost 1 base, J lost 7 bases, and 6 bases stayed unmatched. This CDR3 contains 15 residues. The germline V gene encodes CDR1 SNHLY and CDR2 FYNNEI. For the CDR3, the DNA is TGTGCCAGCAGTGAAGTTGCGGGAGTGATCGGGGAGCTGTTTTTT. Protein sequence: CASSEVAGVIGELFF. Using reference TRBV2 and TRBJ2-2 for the parts outside the CDR3, the full variable domain is EPEVTQTPSHQVTQMGQEVILRCVPISNHLYFYWYRQILGQKVEFLVSFYNNEISEKSEIFDDQFSVERPDGSNFTLKIRSTKLEDSAMYFCASSEVAGVIGELFFGEGSRLTVL.

The chain joins TRBV4-1 to TRBJ1-1; TRBD1 matches 7 bases. From germline, CDR1 is MGHRA and CDR2 YSYEKL. The V gene end was trimmed by 4 bases and the J gene end by 1 base; junction bases not matched to a gene: 6. The CDR3 has 15 residues. In nucleotides, the CDR3 is TGCGCCAGCAGCCGGAAACAGGGGACGAACACTGAAGCTTTCTTT. It codes for CASSRKQGTNTEAFF.

The chain joins TRBV30 to TRBJ2-2; 7 positions match TRBD1. The CDR3 extends over 14 amino acids. V gave up 2 bases and J gave up 3 bases; unmatched junction bases: 3. Germline CDR1 reads GTSNPN; CDR2 reads SVGIG (reference sequence). The CDR3 here is CAWSRDRDTGELFF. The CDR3, as DNA: TGTGCCTGGAGTCGTGACAGGGACACCGGGGAGCTGTTTTTT.

V gene TRBV3-1 (or the pseudogene TRBV3-2) combines with J gene TRBJ2-7, with TRBD2 identical over 15 bases. Germline V gene data show CDR1 as LGHDT and CDR2 as YNNKEL (reference sequence). J gave up 3 bases and V 4 bases, and 7 bases lay outside the gene matches. This CDR3 contains 17 residues. The CDR3 DNA reads as TGTGCCAGCAGCCGGGGGACTAGCGGGAGGAAAGGCTACGAGCAGTACTTC. Its protein is CASSRGTSGRKGYEQYF.

The chain has TRBV19 and TRBJ1-5, with D tentatively TRBD1 (6 bases). Germline-derived CDR1 and CDR2 are LNHDA and SQIVND (reference sequence). V was pared by 5 bases and J by 3 bases, with 17 bases between. The CDR3 runs 16 residues. The CDR3 region has the DNA TGTGCCAGTAGTCCCGAGGGGGGGCGACCCAATCAGCCCCAGCATTTT. Translating gives CASSPEGGRPNQPQHF.

This clone has just one count. The chain employs TRBV6-7 and TRBJ1-2; unclear D gene. TRBV6-7 carries the ORF label, with uncertain function. The CDR3 totals 13 residues. The V end lost 5 bases, the J end lost 0 bases, and 7 bases lay between the germline ends. CDR3 sequence reads: CASSPRPNYGYTF. The CDR3 nucleotides are TGTGCCAGCAGTCCTAGGCCTAACTATGGCTACACCTTC.

This clone occurred a few times. The J gene is TRBJ1-1, the V gene TRBV5-6; D is ambiguous. The CDR3 consists of 13 residues. Trimming took 5 bases from V and 4 from J, leaving 12 bases between them. Germline CDR1 is SGHDT and CDR2 is YYEEEE. The CDR3, as DNA: TGTGCCAGCAGTTTACTCTCGAGCACTGAAGCTTTCTTT. Its protein product is CASSLLSSTEAFF.

This chain joins TRBV30 and TRBJ2-1; 10 bases line up with TRBD2. Trimming removed 2 bases from V and 3 bases from J; junction bases left unmatched: 4. The CDR3 totals 15 residues. Germline values: CDR1 GTSNPN, CDR2 SVGIG (reference sequence). This CDR3 reads CAWSYRTSGYNEQFF. CDR3 sequence (DNA): TGTGCCTGGAGTTACCGGACTAGCGGCTACAATGAGCAGTTCTTC.

V and J are TRBV29-1 and TRBJ2-1; the D gene is possibly TRBD1 (6 bases). The germline V gene has CDR1 SQVTM and CDR2 ANQGSEA. This CDR3 spans 11 amino acids. The V gene lost 7 bases and the J gene lost 10 bases, with 14 bases spanning the gap. DNA for the CDR3: TGCAGCGGGCACCCTCAGGGGGAGCAGTTCTTC. It yields the protein CSGHPQGEQFF.

The V gene is TRBV15, the J gene TRBJ2-1; a weak D match, TRBD1 (7 bases). The CDR3 is 19 amino acids. Germline-derived CDR1 and CDR2 are LNHNV and YYDKDF (reference sequence). Deletions cut 4 bases from V and 5 bases from J, with 27 bases between. The CDR3 DNA follows: TGTGCCACCAGCACACCCTCTCAGGGGGGACGACAAATAGACAATGAGCAGTTCTTC. Residues: CATSTPSQGGRQIDNEQFF.

The CDR3 loop reads CASSLFYSQETQYF. In nucleotides, the CDR3 is TGCGCCAGCAGCTTGTTTTACAGCCAAGAGACCCAGTACTTC. The chain employs TRBV5-1 and TRBJ2-5; D uncertain. Germline V gene data show CDR1 as SGHRS and CDR2 as YFSETQ. The CDR3 totals 14 residues. The V and J ends lost 1 base and 1 base respectively, with 8 bases between them.

The chain employs TRBV7-9 and TRBJ2-1; 8 positions match TRBD2. The V and J ends lost 3 bases and 3 bases, in that order; junction bases with no gene match: 16. The CDR3 is made up of 19 amino acids. Germline loops: CDR1 SEHNR, CDR2 FQNEAQ (reference sequence). The CDR3 reads CASSFDVRGAGGLYNEQFF. CDR3 sequence (DNA): TGTGCCAGCAGCTTTGATGTGCGTGGGGCGGGAGGTCTCTACAATGAGCAGTTCTTC.

In its sample, this clone was seen once. The chain joins TRBV20-1 to TRBJ1-4; no clear D gene. Germline V gene data show CDR1 as DFQATT and CDR2 as SNEGSKA (reference sequence). The CDR3 has 10 residues. The V gene lost 5 bases and the J gene lost 4 bases, with 2 bases spanning the gap. CDR3 amino acids: CSAHNEKLFF. The CDR3 DNA follows: TGCAGTGCTCATAATGAAAAACTGTTTTTT.

This chain joins TRBV10-3 and TRBJ2-3, with D hard to call. The length of the CDR3 is 17 residues. Germline-derived CDR1 and CDR2 are ENHRY and SYGVKD. The V end was cut by 2 bases, the J end by 2 bases, with 17 bases between. CDR3: CAISEPDGGVPTDTQYF. Here the CDR3 DNA reads TGTGCCATCAGTGAGCCTGACGGCGGAGTCCCCACAGATACGCAGTATTTT.

This clone occurred once. This chain links TRBV9 with TRBJ1-4; D uncertain. This CDR3 comprises 16 residues. Trimming shortened V by 0 bases and J by 0 bases, and 9 bases separated the two germline ends. Germline V CDR1 and CDR2: SGDLS, YYNGEE. This CDR3 is CASSVGAAATNEKLFF. The DNA of the CDR3 is TGTGCCAGCAGCGTAGGGGCAGCTGCAACTAATGAAAAACTGTTTTTT.

The V and J genes are TRBV30 and TRBJ1-5; 8 bases line up with TRBD1. The germline CDR1 and CDR2 sequences are GTSNPN and SVGIG (reference sequence). Trimming removed 0 bases from V and 0 bases from J; junction bases left unmatched: 10. The CDR3 contains 18 residues. In DNA form, the CDR3 reads TGTGCCTGGAGTGTACGAGGGGACAGGAGTTATAGCAATCAGCCCCAGCATTTT. Encoded protein: CAWSVRGDRSYSNQPQHF.

In regard to this clone: This CDR3 is also generated by other DNA sequences in the sample. The chain combines TRBV29-1 with TRBJ1-1, with 7 bases fitting TRBD1. CDR3 size: 13 residues. Trimming took 6 bases from V and 0 from J; bases not matched to a gene: 4. Germline V gene data show CDR1 as SQVTM and CDR2 as ANQGSEA. CDR3 residues: CSVQGVLNTEAFF. The CDR3 DNA is TGCAGCGTCCAGGGGGTATTGAACACTGAAGCTTTCTTT.

The chain is built from TRBV9 and TRBJ1-1; the D gene is possibly TRBD1 (5 bases). This CDR3 has 15 residues. The V end lost 3 bases, the J end lost 4 bases, and 16 bases lay between the germline ends. Germline V gene lookup returns CDR1 SGDLS and CDR2 YYNGEE. The chain's CDR3 is CASSAGQGLFTEAFF. As DNA, the CDR3 is TGTGCCAGCAGCGCCGGTCAGGGACTGTTCACTGAAGCTTTCTTT. Full variable domain (rest looked up from reference TRBV9 and TRBJ1-1): DSGVTQTPKHLITATGQRVTLRCSPRSGDLSVYWYQQSLDQGLQFLIQYYNGEERAKGNILERFSAQQFPDLHSELNLSSLELGDSALYFCASSAGQGLFTEAFFGQGTRLTVV.

CDR3 coding DNA: TGTGCCAGCAGCTCCACAGCGACCCAGTACTTC. It encodes CASSSTATQYF. This chain joins TRBV5-4 and TRBJ2-5, with D unresolved. V dropped 3 bases and J dropped 7 bases, with 7 bases sitting between them. The V gene's germline CDR1 is SGHNT and CDR2 YYREEE (reference sequence). The CDR3 is 11 amino acids.

The gene calls are TRBV2 and TRBJ1-2; 8 bases align to TRBD1. The CDR3 contains 12 residues. Germline CDR1 and CDR2: SNHLY and FYNNEI. V dropped 7 bases and J dropped 5; count of bases not matched to a gene: 3. The CDR3, as DNA: TGTGCCAGCATGGGACAGGTATATGGCTACACCTTC. It encodes CASMGQVYGYTF.

V and J are TRBV6-5 and TRBJ1-1; no clear D gene. Germline CDR1 reads MNHEY; CDR2 reads SVGAGI. Deletions cut 5 bases from V and 0 bases from J, with 13 bases between. There are 15 residues in the CDR3. Here the CDR3 DNA reads TGTGCCAGCAGTCCTTTGGGCAGCCTGAACACTGAAGCTTTCTTT. It codes for CASSPLGSLNTEAFF.

The V gene is TRBV19, the J gene TRBJ2-5; D might be TRBD1 (5 bases). CDR1 and CDR2 from the germline V gene are LNHDA and SQIVND (reference sequence). V shed 5 bases and J shed 6 bases, with 22 bases lying between them. The CDR3 is 16 residues long. CDR3 sequence: CASSEKTPAGRKTQYF. The CDR3 DNA reads as TGTGCCAGTAGTGAAAAAACCCCCGCAGGGCGAAAGACCCAGTACTTC.

The genes are TRBV2 and TRBJ2-2; D is perhaps TRBD1 (6 bases). The CDR3 covers 13 residues. Per the germline V gene, CDR1 is SNHLY and CDR2 is FYNNEI. The CDR3 is CISWGLDTGELFF. The CDR3 DNA is TGTATCAGCTGGGGGCTGGACACCGGGGAGCTGTTTTTT.

The gene calls are TRBV5-1 and TRBJ2-2; D is unresolved. The V and J ends lost 0 bases and 7 bases respectively, with 7 bases between them. The CDR3 consists of 13 residues. CDR1 SGHRS and CDR2 YFSETQ come from the germline V gene. CDR3 sequence: CASSLDNIGELFF. In nucleotides, the CDR3 is TGCGCCAGCAGCTTGGATAATATCGGGGAGCTGTTTTTT.

The genes are TRBV27 and TRBJ2-1; D unclear. Trimming took 3 bases from V and 8 from J, leaving 17 bases between them. CDR3 size: 15 residues. Germline assignment: CDR1 MNHEY and CDR2 SMNVEV (reference sequence). Written as DNA, the CDR3 is TGTGCCAGCAGTTTTGGTTGGCGAGCGAGCTATGAGCAGTTCTTC. Translation: CASSFGWRASYEQFF.

CDR3 in DNA: TGTGCCTGGAGTGGGGGGCGGCCCATGAACACTGAAGCTTTCTTT. Its protein product is CAWSGGRPMNTEAFF. This chain joins TRBV30 and TRBJ1-1; TRBD1 is a possible D gene (6 bases). Trimming took off 1 base at V and 0 bases at J, with 12 bases between the two ends. This CDR3 region has 15 residues. Germline values: CDR1 GTSNPN, CDR2 SVGIG (reference sequence).